This TCR beta chain was identified during a study of blood T cell repertoires in COVID-19. Across the study: Researchers got acute and convalescent COVID-19 samples from the United States, Italy and Spain. Sample material is recorded as cDNA or gDNA derived from T cells, B-cell-depleted T cells, or PBMCs.

Methods used by the authors: Amplification of reference gene primers was used by the study to estimate nucleated cell counts. Only in-frame clones appear in the TCRdb table, and some are missing; sequencing was by immunoSEQ multiplex PCR. V, J and clone size were drawn from that table, and D and trimming were deduced from the DNA. The data contain approximately 300,000 clones, around four fifths of them seen just once; the ten biggest clones take up roughly 1.2%. This CDR3 contains 15 residues. Germline V gene data show CDR1 as MGHRA and CDR2 as YSYEKL. The V and J ends lost 0 bases and 0 bases respectively, with 6 bases between them.

The specimen sequenced was peripheral blood. The source of this sequence is a woman aged 45 to 65 with acute or convalescent COVID-19. The genes are TRBV4-1 and TRBJ1-5; D is perhaps TRBD1 (6 bases). In DNA form, the CDR3 reads TGCGCCAGCAGCCAAGACAGGGGTAGCAATCAGCCCCAGCATTTT. Protein sequence: CASSQDRGSNQPQHF.